The rows below give T cell receptor beta chains drawn from one sample of a study of identical twins. TCRdb re-called the 5' RACE reads through MiXCR, storing one row per CDR3 protein. The table shows 300,000 to 350,000 distinct CDR3 sequences, with more than 9% occurring only once. These same records also appear under a second study, on yellow fever vaccine responses in identical twins.

The sequenced material came from CD8+ T cells sorted from blood. The receptors derive from a woman aged 18-35 years in good health. Each CDR3 is given with its conserved first and last residue.

CDR3	V	J
CASSWAGSGNEQFF	TRBV9	TRBJ2-1
CASSQDTRKKYNSPLHF	TRBV3-1	TRBJ1-6
CTWTEGRTDTQYF	TRBV29-1	TRBJ2-3
CASSTAGTGLNQPQHF	TRBV11-2	TRBJ1-5
CASSYGTHYEQYF	TRBV27	TRBJ2-7
CASDFTSGLAGANVLTF	TRBV13	TRBJ2-6
CASNSGNTEAFF	TRBV5-1	TRBJ1-1
CASSLNRGQDEQFF	TRBV5-1	TRBJ2-1
CASNWLAGTYEQYF	TRBV5-5	TRBJ2-7
CSVEITTYGAGELFF	TRBV29-1	TRBJ2-2
CASSSRDNYEETQYF	TRBV13	TRBJ2-5
CSARAVVGGPYGYTF	TRBV20-1	TRBJ1-2
CASSHEPGTGGQETQYF	TRBV7-6	TRBJ2-5
CASSFGQVEAFF	TRBV5-5	TRBJ1-1
CSGVRDREFVKNSGANVLTF	TRBV29-1	TRBJ2-6
CASSLETLFSDTDTQYF	TRBV7-8	TRBJ2-3
CSANPGQFF	TRBV20-1	TRBJ2-1
CASSQEHLQETQYF	TRBV3-1	TRBJ2-5
CSAWGGLAGSSYNEQFF	TRBV20-1	TRBJ2-1
CASSLWAGNQPQHF	TRBV27	TRBJ1-5
CASSQQTGAEAFF	TRBV6-4	TRBJ1-1
CASSQGYVLMNTEAFF	TRBV3-1	TRBJ1-1